Following are 3 T cell receptor beta chains from one sample sequenced in a study of vaccination effects on CD4 cells after COVID-19 (dated by TCRdb to the early 2020s). To identify antigen-specific CD4+ T cell clonotypes by their expansion, the ViraFEST assay first stimulated PBMC with viral peptide pools and then applied TCR sequencing. After approximately 11 days of culture, CD4+ T cells were isolated with the EasySep CD4+ T cell isolation kit. The absence of prior SARS-CoV-2 infection in healthy vaccine recipients was confirmed by negative nucleocapsid antibodies before and after vaccination. Libraries came from the immunoSEQ multiplex PCR assay. TCRdb provides this immuneACCESS table in a form limited to in-frame rearrangements. Some clones are lacking; in checked studies, under half of them reflect an unresolved V gene, and why the rest are absent is not known. The sample profile shows 55,000 to 80,000 clones; approximately 70% of them were found once. The ten largest clones take up roughly 4% of the sample.

These receptors have no known antigen. The specimen was CD4+ T cells from PBMCs cultured with HCoV-OC43 spike peptides, collected before COVID-19 vaccination. Read against the paper, the sample's cell subset or site label means: HCoV-OC43 spike overlapping peptide pool stimulation. These receptors all come from a human donor who received a COVID-19 vaccine.

The chain's CDR3 is CASSPGGAVYGYTF. CDR3 in DNA: TGTGCCAGTAGCCCCGGAGGCGCGGTTTATGGCTACACCTTC. The V gene is TRBV19, the J gene TRBJ1-2, with D unresolved. CDR3 size: 14 residues. Germline lookup yields CDR1 LNHDA and CDR2 SQIVND (reference sequence). With 6 bases removed from V and 5 bases from J, the gap between germline ends came to 16 bases.

The gene calls are TRBV18 and TRBJ1-1; D unresolved. The V end lost 3 bases, the J end lost 5 bases, and 10 bases lay between the germline ends. The CDR3 is 13 amino acids. Germline CDR1 and CDR2: KGHSH and LQKENI. Written as DNA, the CDR3 is TGTGCCAGCTCACCCCCGGCAGTTACTGAAGCTTTCTTT. It yields the protein CASSPPAVTEAFF. Filled out from reference TRBV18 and TRBJ1-1, the complete variable domain reads NAGVMQNPRHLVRRRGQEARLRCSPMKGHSHVYWYRQLPEEGLKFMVYLQKENIIDESGMPKERFSAEFPKEGPSILRIQQVVRGDSAAYFCASSPPAVTEAFFGQGTRLTVV.

In DNA form, the CDR3 reads TGTGCCAGTAGTATAGAGTGGGGAGATACGCAGTATTTT. Residues: CASSIEWGDTQYF. This chain uses TRBV19 with TRBJ2-3; D not resolved. Trimming cost V 0 bases and J 5 bases, with 6 bases left between them. The CDR3 totals 13 residues. Germline CDR1 is LNHDA and CDR2 is SQIVND (reference sequence).